This TCR beta chain was profiled in a study of post-analysis software for immune sequencing data. Study-wide context: Included courses were relapsing-remitting and secondary progressive multiple sclerosis; progressive-relapsing multiple sclerosis was also included.

General study results and limits: People with multiple sclerosis had a significantly lower normalized Chao1 diversity than controls did. With TRBV5-6, TRBV5-1 and TRBV20-1 included, about five TRBV segments were more frequent in patients than in controls. F measure clustering grouped samples strongly by preparation batch.

TCR beta cDNA libraries had unique molecular identifiers. Around 450,000 cDNA molecules were recovered from an input of about 0.9 to 11 million T cells. MiXCR, run by TCRdb on the PCR reads, gives a single entry per CDR3 protein. The sample holds hundreds of thousands of distinct CDR3 sequences, just under 30% seen once. The CDR3 has 14 amino acids. Per germline, CDR1 ENHRY and CDR2 SYGVKD. V shed 0 bases and J shed 6 bases, with 11 bases lying between them. A word on this clonotype: Its specificity is unknown.

Sequencing used blood. This receptor was obtained from a girl aged 10-17 years with multiple sclerosis. The chain is built from TRBV10-3 and TRBJ1-2, with D possibly being TRBD1 (6 bases). The CDR3 DNA is TGTGCCATCAGTGAGTCCGAGGGGGTCCATGGCTACACCTTC. Translating it yields CAISESEGVHGYTF.